This T cell receptor beta chain was retrieved from a study of spatial heterogeneity in lung cancer. Findings of the study overall: Resection blood, more than follow-up blood, showed ubiquitous expanded tumor TCRs.

Time point defined: blood at routine non-recurrence follow-up after resection. Tumor, nontumor lung or frozen PBMC supplied whole RNA, sequenced without sorting. TCRdb reprocessed the 5' RACE reads via MiXCR and lists one record per CDR3 protein. The sample holds some 120,000 distinct CDR3 sequences, 9% to 15% seen once. This clonotype was recorded a few times. The antigen is unknown. V was shortened by 10 bases and J by 2 bases, with 8 bases between the two germline ends. CDR3 length: 11 amino acids. The germline V gene encodes CDR1 KGHDR and CDR2 SFDVKD. The chain links TRBV24-1 to TRBJ2-7; D not certain. The source was PBMCs, collected at follow-up. The receptor was isolated from a male donor with early-stage non-small cell lung cancer. The CDR3 region is CATRDPYEQYF. In DNA form, the CDR3 reads TGTGCCACTAGGGATCCCTACGAGCAGTACTTC.